This T cell receptor beta chain was recorded in a study of blood T cell repertoires in COVID-19. Study summary: Acute-phase and convalescent COVID-19 samples originated in the United States, Italy and Spain.

Per the original methods: By means of reference gene primer amplification, nucleated cell counts were estimated. Here immunoSEQ multiplex PCR was the method, and the copy in TCRdb shows in-frame clones only, minus some. Clonal size and the V and J genes are those of that table, whereas D and trimming came from the DNA. The sample yields more than 75,000 clones, 65% to 90% seen once. Trimming shortened V by 6 bases and J by 1 base, and 22 bases separated the two germline ends. CDR3 length: 17 amino acids. Germline-derived CDR1 and CDR2 are SEHNR and FQNEAQ (reference sequence). The sequence was collected from a man aged 80 or over with active or convalescent COVID-19. The material sequenced was peripheral blood. This chain joins TRBV7-9 and TRBJ2-7, with unresolved D. As DNA, the CDR3 is TGTGCCAGCAGTCCTACCAACAGCTTCTTGCCTTCCTACGAGCAGTACTTC. This translates into CASSPTNSFLPSYEQYF.